This record covers a single T cell receptor (beta chain). Other DNA sequences of this sample code for an identical CDR3. Germline V CDR1 and CDR2: SGDLS, YYNGEE. Deletions cut 4 bases from V and 5 bases from J, with 15 bases between. This CDR3 spans 14 amino acids. This entry is derived from a study of shared clonotypes between healthy human individuals. Sequencing was performed with immunoSEQ multiplex PCR; in TCRdb, only in-frame clones are kept and a portion is missing. In the table there are 2.5 million or so clones, approximately 90% of which are singletons. The sequence derives from a man aged 18 to 30 in good health. Sequencing was done on a sample of naive CD4+ T cells sorted from blood. Subset given: CD45RA+ positively selected. The rearrangement uses TRBV9 and TRBJ2-5, with D perhaps TRBD1 (7 bases). The CDR3 loop is CASSPRTGGETQYF. In nucleotides, the CDR3 is TGTGCCAGCAGCCCAAGGACAGGAGGGGAGACCCAGTACTTC.